This T cell receptor (beta chain) was captured in a study of shared clonotypes between healthy human individuals. Findings and caveats of the study: Genetic and exposure-history diversity was limited by the few donors. Lower generation probabilities were found for non-shared clonotypes than for those shared by all four donors.

On this clone: Its matching antigen is unknown.

From germline, CDR1 is SGHKS and CDR2 YYEKEE (reference sequence). This CDR3 comprises 15 residues. V lost 4 bases and J lost 5, with 15 bases in between. For sorted subsets, approximately 200 ng DNA per replicate equaled roughly 29,000 T cell genomes. The protocol was immunoSEQ multiplex PCR, while the TCRdb copy is restricted to in-frame clones and leaves out a portion. The repertoire holds under 1,100,000 clones, with under 80% as singletons. The J gene is TRBJ2-2, the V gene TRBV5-5; possible D gene TRBD2, 5 bases. This clonotype originated in a man between 18 and 35 years old in good health. The sample taken for sequencing was memory CD4+ T cells sorted from blood. Subset: CD45RA-negative fraction. CDR3 sequence reads: CASSPGPAGTGELFF. The CDR3 DNA reads TGTGCCAGCAGCCCCGGGCCGGCGGGTACCGGGGAGCTGTTTTTT.